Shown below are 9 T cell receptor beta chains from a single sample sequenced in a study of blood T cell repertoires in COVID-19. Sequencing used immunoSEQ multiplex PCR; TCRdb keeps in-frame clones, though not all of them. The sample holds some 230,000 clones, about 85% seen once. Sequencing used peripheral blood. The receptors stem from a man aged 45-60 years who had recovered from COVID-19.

CDR3 region: CASSLTGPTYEQYF. Here the CDR3 DNA reads TGTGCCAGCAGTTTAACAGGCCCTACCTACGAGCAGTACTTC. J is TRBJ2-7 and V is TRBV28, with D possibly matching TRBD1 (5 bases). This CDR3 comprises 14 residues. The germline gives CDR1 MDHEN, CDR2 SYDVKM. Trimming took 2 bases from V and 2 from J, leaving 10 bases between them.

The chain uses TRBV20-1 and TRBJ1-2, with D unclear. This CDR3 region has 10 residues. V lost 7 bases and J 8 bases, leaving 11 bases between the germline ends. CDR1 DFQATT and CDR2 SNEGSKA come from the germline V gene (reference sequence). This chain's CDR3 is CSGWALGYTF. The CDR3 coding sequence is TGCAGTGGTTGGGCCCTGGGCTACACCTTC.

CDR3 amino acids: CASSQYGRANEQFF. DNA for the CDR3: TGTGCCAGCAGCCAATACGGGAGGGCCAATGAGCAGTTCTTC. The chain uses TRBV4-2 and TRBJ2-1; 8 positions agree with TRBD2. The CDR3 extends over 14 amino acids. The trim removed 2 bases at V and 6 bases at J, leaving 3 bases unmatched. The germline V gene encodes CDR1 LGHNA and CDR2 YNFKEQ.

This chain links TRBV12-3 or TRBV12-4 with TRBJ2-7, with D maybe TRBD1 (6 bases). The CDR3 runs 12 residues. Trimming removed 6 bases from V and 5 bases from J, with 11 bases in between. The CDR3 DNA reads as TGTGCCAGCAGAACAGGGTTGAACGAGCAGTACTTC. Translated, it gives CASRTGLNEQYF.

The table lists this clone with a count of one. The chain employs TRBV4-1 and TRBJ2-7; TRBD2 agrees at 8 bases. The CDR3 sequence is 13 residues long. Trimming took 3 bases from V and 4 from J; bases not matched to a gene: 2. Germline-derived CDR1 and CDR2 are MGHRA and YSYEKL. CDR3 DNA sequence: TGCGCCAGCAGCCAGGGGACTAGGTACGAGCAGTACTTC. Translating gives CASSQGTRYEQYF.

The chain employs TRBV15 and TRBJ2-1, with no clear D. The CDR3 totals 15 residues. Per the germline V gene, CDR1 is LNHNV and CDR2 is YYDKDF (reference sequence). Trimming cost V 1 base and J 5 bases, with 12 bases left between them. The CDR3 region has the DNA TGTGCCACCAGCAGAGGGGCCCAAATTAACAATGAGCAGTTCTTC. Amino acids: CATSRGAQINNEQFF.

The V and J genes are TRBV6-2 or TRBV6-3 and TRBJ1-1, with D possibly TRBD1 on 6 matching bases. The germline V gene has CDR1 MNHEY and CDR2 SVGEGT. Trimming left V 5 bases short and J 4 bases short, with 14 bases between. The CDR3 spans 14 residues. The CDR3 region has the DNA TGTGCCAGCAGTAAACAGGGCTTTTTCACTGAAGCTTTCTTT. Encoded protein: CASSKQGFFTEAFF.

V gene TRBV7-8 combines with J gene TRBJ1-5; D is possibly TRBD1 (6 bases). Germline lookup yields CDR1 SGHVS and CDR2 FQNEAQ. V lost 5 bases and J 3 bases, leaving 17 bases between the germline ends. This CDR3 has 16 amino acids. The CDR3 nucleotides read TGTGCCAGCAGCCCAGAACAGGGTTTGTCCAATCAGCCCCAGCATTTT. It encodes CASSPEQGLSNQPQHF. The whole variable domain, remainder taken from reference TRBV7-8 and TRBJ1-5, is GAGVSQSPRYKVAKRGQDVALRCDPISGHVSLFWYQQALGQGPEFLTYFQNEAQLDKSGLPSDRFFAERPEGSVSTLKIQRTQQEDSAVYLCASSPEQGLSNQPQHFGDGTRLSIL.

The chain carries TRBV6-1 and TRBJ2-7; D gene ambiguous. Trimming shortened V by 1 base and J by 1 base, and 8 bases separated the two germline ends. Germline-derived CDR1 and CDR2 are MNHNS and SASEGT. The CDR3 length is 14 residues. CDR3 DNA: TGTGCCAGCAGTGAAGTTCTGGAGTCCTACGAGCAGTACTTC. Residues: CASSEVLESYEQYF.